The TCR beta chain described here comes from a study of shared clonotypes between healthy human individuals. The assay was immunoSEQ multiplex PCR, and TCRdb's table has in-frame clones only and misses some. The repertoire consists of about 1.5 million clones, with around 97% occurring once and the leading ten covering over 1%. Trimming removed 3 bases from V and 2 bases from J; junction bases left unmatched: 3. Germline CDR1 reads SGHRS; CDR2 reads YFSETQ. The CDR3 runs 14 residues. As concerns this clone: Additional DNA sequences in this sample encode the identical CDR3.

Partitioning of CD4+ cells yielded a CD45RA+ naive subset and a CD45RA-negative memory subset. The gene calls are TRBV5-1 and TRBJ2-5, with 8 bases identical to TRBD1. This receptor was obtained from a man under 40 in good health. The specimen sequenced was naive CD4+ T cells sorted from blood. Sample subset: CD45RA+ positively selected. The CDR3 nucleotides read TGCGCCAGCAGCTCGACAGGGGTTCAAGAGACCCAGTACTTC. Protein product: CASSSTGVQETQYF.